This T cell receptor (beta chain) came from a study of siplizumab effects on memory and regulatory T cells. The CDR3 has 14 amino acids. Germline-derived CDR1 and CDR2 are SGHNT and YYREEE (reference sequence). Germline trimming cut 5 bases from V and 8 bases from J; bases unmatched to any gene: 8. The method was immunoSEQ multiplex PCR; TCRdb's version includes in-frame clones alone and lacks a portion of them. The sample shows approximately 120,000 clones, under 95% of them seen only once. Sequencing was performed on Tregs sorted from blood. J is TRBJ1-4 and V is TRBV5-4; TRBD1 matches at 8 bases. This TCR was sampled from a human donor in good health. In DNA, the CDR3 is TGTGCCAGCAGTCAAGACAGGGGAGAGGAAAAACTGTTTTTT. It encodes CASSQDRGEEKLFF.